The 30 T cell receptor beta chains below come from one sample, sequenced in a study of blood T cell repertoires in COVID-19. Profiled with immunoSEQ multiplex PCR; TCRdb holds only in-frame clones, not every one. The sample has 130,000 to 150,000 clones; 80% to 85% are singletons. What was sequenced was PBMCs or T cells enriched from blood (not recorded which). These TCRs come from a woman between 45 and 65 years old who had been exposed to COVID-19.

V gene TRBV7-9 combines with J gene TRBJ2-7; 8 bases align to TRBD1. The J segment lost 5 bases and the V segment lost 7 bases, leaving 10 bases of the junction unmatched. Looked up from germline, CDR1 is SEHNR and CDR2 is FQNEAQ (reference sequence). The CDR3 contains 14 residues. The CDR3 DNA reads as TGTGCCAGCACCAACCCCGGGACAGGTGACGAGCAGTACTTC. It is translated as CASTNPGTGDEQYF.

This rearrangement joins TRBV27 to TRBJ2-1; 7 bases map to TRBD1. The junction had 6 bases not matched to a gene; V was cut back by 6 bases and J by 4 bases. The CDR3 totals 14 residues. The V gene's germline CDR1 is MNHEY and CDR2 SMNVEV (reference sequence). This CDR3 reads CASRRQGLYNEQFF. Written as DNA, the CDR3 is TGTGCCAGCAGACGACAGGGCCTGTACAATGAGCAGTTCTTC.

V gene TRBV9 combines with J gene TRBJ1-4; D gene ambiguous. The CDR3 has 14 amino acids. CDR1 and CDR2 (germline): SGDLS, YYNGEE. V lost 4 bases, J lost 4 bases, and 11 bases lay in between. The CDR3 sequence is CASSPYQFNEKLFF. CDR3 nucleotide sequence: TGTGCCAGCAGCCCGTACCAGTTTAATGAAAAACTGTTTTTT.

V usage is TRBV12-1 and J usage is TRBJ1-3. TRBV12-1 is noted as a pseudogene. The CDR3 loop spans 13 amino acids. DNA of the CDR3: TGTGCCAGCAGCTTCCCTTCTGGAAACACCATATATTTT. Translating it yields CASSFPSGNTIYF.

The chain carries TRBV20-1 and TRBJ1-5; the match to TRBD1 covers 7 bases. The CDR3 spans 15 residues. Trimming took 3 bases from V and 0 from J; bases not matched to a gene: 5. CDR1 is DFQATT, CDR2 SNEGSKA, per germline (reference sequence). Here the CDR3 reads CSASSGTDSNQPQHF. The CDR3, as DNA: TGCAGTGCTAGTTCTGGGACAGATAGCAATCAGCCCCAGCATTTT.

The chain uses TRBV12-5 and TRBJ2-3; 8 bases map to TRBD1. Germline V gives CDR1 LGHNT, CDR2 FRNRAP. V dropped 0 bases and J dropped 4; count of bases not matched to a gene: 21. The CDR3 covers 21 residues. The DNA of the CDR3 is TGTGCTAGTGGTTTGGTGTACCCCGTTGGACAGGGATTCACGTTTTCAGATACGCAGTATTTT. Its translation is CASGLVYPVGQGFTFSDTQYF.

The chain uses TRBV3-1 (or the pseudogene TRBV3-2) and TRBJ2-7; D gene unclear. CDR1 and CDR2 (germline): LGHDT, YNNKEL (reference sequence). Deletions cut 2 bases from V and 1 base from J, with 21 bases between. The CDR3 runs to 18 residues. CDR3 protein: CASSQKPRFRPISYEQYF. In DNA, the CDR3 is TGTGCCAGCAGCCAAAAGCCTCGGTTCAGGCCTATTTCCTACGAGCAGTACTTC.

The chain uses TRBV19 and TRBJ2-3; D possibly corresponds to TRBD1 (6 bases). V was pared by 5 bases and J by 0 bases, with 15 bases between. The CDR3 loop spans 16 amino acids. CDR1 LNHDA and CDR2 SQIVND come from the germline V gene (reference sequence). This CDR3 is CASSGVTGSSTDTQYF. The CDR3 bases are TGTGCCAGTAGTGGGGTCACAGGGTCTAGCACAGATACGCAGTATTTT.

CDR3 bases: TGTGCCACCAGCAGAGATGCCAAGGGGAGGGCTTTCTTT. Amino acid sequence: CATSRDAKGRAFF. This chain joins TRBV15 and TRBJ1-1; a weak D match, TRBD1 (5 bases). V lost 0 bases to trimming and J lost 11 bases, with 13 bases between them. The CDR3 is 13 residues long. Germline assignment: CDR1 LNHNV and CDR2 YYDKDF (reference sequence).

CDR3 coding DNA: TGTGCCATCAGGGAGACAGGGGGCGGCACAGATACGCAGTATTTT. Its protein product is CAIRETGGGTDTQYF. The chain joins TRBV10-3 to TRBJ2-3, with TRBD1 matching 10 bases. Germline V CDR1 and CDR2: ENHRY, SYGVKD. The CDR3 runs to 15 residues. V gave up 6 bases and J gave up 1 base; unmatched junction bases: 4.

The sample holds one count of this clone. This chain joins TRBV19 and TRBJ1-5, with D unclear. The CDR3 consists of 13 residues. Trimming left V 7 bases short and J 6 bases short, with 13 bases between. Germline V gene sequence: CDR1 LNHDA, CDR2 SQIVND (reference sequence). The CDR3 loop reads CASTPDGVQPQHF. The CDR3 DNA sequence: TGTGCCAGTACCCCGGACGGGGTTCAGCCCCAGCATTTT.

J is TRBJ2-3 and V is TRBV5-1; no reliable D call. Germline values: CDR1 SGHRS, CDR2 YFSETQ. V dropped 4 bases and J dropped 0 bases, with 15 bases sitting between them. The CDR3 loop spans 16 amino acids. The CDR3 region is CASSLPRSSSTDTQYF. The CDR3 nucleotides read TGCGCCAGCAGCCTCCCTAGGTCGTCTAGCACAGATACGCAGTATTTT.

The chain employs TRBV7-2 and TRBJ1-2, with TRBD1 matching 7 bases. Germline lookup yields CDR1 SGHTA and CDR2 FQGNSA. V shed 4 bases, J shed 7 bases, and the junction held 3 bases outside the gene matches. The CDR3 consists of 12 residues. The CDR3 region has the DNA TGTGCCAGCAGCTCCCGGACAGGTGGCTACACCTTC. Translation: CASSSRTGGYTF. Full variable domain (rest looked up from reference TRBV7-2 and TRBJ1-2): GAGVSQSPSNKVTEKGKDVELRCDPISGHTALYWYRQSLGQGLEFLIYFQGNSAPDKSGLPSDRFSAERTGGSVSTLTIQRTQQEDSAVYLCASSSRTGGYTFGSGTRLTVV.

The chain joins TRBV5-1 to TRBJ2-1, with 11 bases matching TRBD1. The CDR3 runs 15 residues. Germline assignment: CDR1 SGHRS and CDR2 YFSETQ. The V and J ends lost 3 bases and 6 bases, in that order; junction bases with no gene match: 5. CDR3 residues: CASSWDRGDFNEQFF. The DNA for the CDR3 is TGCGCCAGCAGCTGGGACAGGGGGGACTTCAATGAGCAGTTCTTC. Looking up the rest from reference TRBV5-1 and TRBJ2-1 gives the full variable domain: KAGVTQTPRYLIKTRGQQVTLSCSPISGHRSVSWYQQTPGQGLQFLFEYFSETQRNKGNFPGRFSGRQFSNSRSEMNVSTLELGDSALYLCASSWDRGDFNEQFFGPGTRLTVL.

This rearrangement joins TRBV9 to TRBJ2-1; 10 positions agree with TRBD1. The CDR3 is made up of 15 amino acids. Germline-derived CDR1 and CDR2 are SGDLS and YYNGEE. The J segment lost 9 bases and the V segment lost 0 bases, leaving 6 bases of the junction unmatched. The CDR3 loop is CASSVDGRDRGEQFF. In DNA form, the CDR3 reads TGTGCCAGCAGCGTAGACGGGCGGGACAGGGGTGAGCAGTTCTTC.

The chain joins TRBV15 to TRBJ1-1, with a possible D match to TRBD1 (5 bases). Germline CDR1 and CDR2: LNHNV and YYDKDF (reference sequence). The CDR3 runs to 15 residues. V was pared by 4 bases and J by 5 bases, with 17 bases between. In DNA, the CDR3 is TGTGCCACCAGCAACCAAGGGAGGGGAAGAACTGAAGCTTTCTTT. This gives the protein CATSNQGRGRTEAFF.

J is TRBJ1-1 and V is TRBV15; 9 bases align to TRBD1. V was pared by 3 bases and J by 4 bases, with 3 bases of the junction left unmatched. The germline V gene encodes CDR1 LNHNV and CDR2 YYDKDF (reference sequence). The CDR3 contains 14 residues. Here the CDR3 reads CATSRPQGATEAFF. CDR3 nucleotide sequence: TGTGCCACCAGCAGGCCACAGGGGGCCACTGAAGCTTTCTTT. Together with reference TRBV15 and TRBJ1-1, the CDR3 gives the full variable domain: DAMVIQNPRYQVTQFGKPVTLSCSQTLNHNVMYWYQQKSSQAPKLLFHYYDKDFNNEADTPDNFQSRRPNTSFCFLDIRSPGLGDTAMYLCATSRPQGATEAFFGQGTRLTVV.

The CDR3 is CASSSQGSHTEAFF. The CDR3, as DNA: TGTGCCAGCAGCTCACAAGGGAGTCACACTGAAGCTTTCTTT. V gene TRBV7-9 combines with J gene TRBJ1-1, with D uncertain. CDR1 SEHNR and CDR2 FQNEAQ come from the germline V gene (reference sequence). CDR3 size: 14 residues. The ends were cut back, 4 bases at V and 3 bases at J, with 12 bases in the middle.

The V gene is TRBV9, the J gene TRBJ1-4; the D is unclear. Germline V gene lookup returns CDR1 SGDLS and CDR2 YYNGEE. The V end lost 2 bases, the J end lost 5 bases, and 10 bases lay between the germline ends. The CDR3 contains 14 residues. CDR3 loop: CASSVYGGNEKLFF. In DNA, the CDR3 is TGTGCCAGCAGCGTTTATGGCGGGAATGAAAAACTGTTTTTT. Combining the CDR3 with reference TRBV9 and TRBJ1-4 gives the whole variable domain DSGVTQTPKHLITATGQRVTLRCSPRSGDLSVYWYQQSLDQGLQFLIQYYNGEERAKGNILERFSAQQFPDLHSELNLSSLELGDSALYFCASSVYGGNEKLFFGSGTQLSVL.

The V gene is TRBV10-3, the J gene TRBJ1-2; TRBD1 agrees at 9 bases. The CDR3 contains 13 residues. CDR1 is ENHRY and CDR2 is SYGVKD in the germline V gene. V lost 4 bases and J lost 7; bases outside the gene matches: 4. The DNA for the CDR3 is TGTGCCATCAGTGGGACAGGGGAGGGTGGCTACACCTTC. The encoded protein is CAISGTGEGGYTF.

In nucleotides, the CDR3 is TGTGCCAGCAGCCCCCTGACGGGAGGGTTGTATAATTCACCCCTCCACTTT. Protein: CASSPLTGGLYNSPLHF. V usage is TRBV7-2 and J usage is TRBJ1-6, with D uncertain. Germline assignment: CDR1 SGHTA and CDR2 FQGNSA. Trimming left V 5 bases short and J 4 bases short, with 18 bases between. CDR3 length equals 17 residues. Drawing the rest from reference TRBV7-2 and TRBJ1-6, the complete variable domain is GAGVSQSPSNKVTEKGKDVELRCDPISGHTALYWYRQSLGQGLEFLIYFQGNSAPDKSGLPSDRFSAERTGGSVSTLTIQRTQQEDSAVYLCASSPLTGGLYNSPLHFGNGTRLTVT.

The J gene is TRBJ2-7, the V gene TRBV12-3 or TRBV12-4, with a weak D call TRBD2 (7 bases). The germline V and J ends were trimmed by 3 bases and 6 bases, with 9 bases remaining between them. The CDR3 is 12 residues long. CDR3: CASSLGGGEQYF. DNA for the CDR3: TGTGCCAGCAGTTTGGGAGGGGGCGAGCAGTACTTC.

V and J are TRBV4-2 and TRBJ1-4, with 8 bases that match TRBD1. V dropped 1 base and J dropped 7; count of bases not matched to a gene: 8. The germline gives CDR1 LGHNA, CDR2 YNFKEQ. This CDR3 has 16 residues. This CDR3 is CASSQGETGAFEKLFF. The DNA of the CDR3 is TGTGCCAGCAGCCAAGGCGAGACAGGGGCCTTTGAAAAACTGTTTTTT.

V gene TRBV21-1 combines with J gene TRBJ2-7; the listed D gene, TRBD1, was not tested against the DNA. TRBV21-1 is a known pseudogene. The CDR3 extends over 14 amino acids. This chain's CDR3 is CASSNRDTYYEQYF. The CDR3 coding sequence is TGTGCCAGCAGCAACAGGGACACCTACTACGAGCAGTACTTC.

This sequence joins TRBV5-4 and TRBJ1-1; TRBD1 is a possible D gene (6 bases). Germline V lookup: CDR1 SGHNT, CDR2 YYREEE (reference sequence). V was pared by 4 bases and J by 5 bases, with 15 bases between. CDR3 length: 14 amino acids. The CDR3 sequence is CASSASQGRTEAFF. CDR3 nucleotide sequence: TGTGCCAGCAGCGCTTCACAGGGTAGAACTGAAGCTTTCTTT.

The V and J genes are TRBV5-4 and TRBJ2-5, with 16 bases fitting TRBD2. The CDR3 loop spans 17 amino acids. In germline, CDR1 is SGHNT, CDR2 YYREEE (reference sequence). The V segment lost 4 bases and the J segment 2 bases; nucleotides outside the gene matches: 5. The CDR3 here is CASSKEGLAGGQETQYF. CDR3 nucleotide sequence: TGTGCCAGCAGCAAGGAGGGACTAGCGGGGGGGCAAGAGACCCAGTACTTC.

The CDR3 region has the DNA TGTGCCAGCAGCCTCGGACGGGGTGAGCAGTTCTTC. Protein sequence: CASSLGRGEQFF. V and J are TRBV5-8 and TRBJ2-1; D may be TRBD2 (5 bases). This CDR3 has 12 residues. Trimming removed 4 bases at V and 9 bases at J, with 11 bases between. Germline V gene lookup returns CDR1 SGHTS and CDR2 YDEGEE.

CDR3 in amino acids: CASSQGILPTDTQYF. CDR3 nucleotide sequence: TGTGCCAGCAGCCAGGGGATTTTACCCACAGATACGCAGTATTTT. The rearrangement joins TRBV6-2 or TRBV6-3 to TRBJ2-3, with D perhaps matching TRBD1 (6 bases). Trimming took off 6 bases at V and 2 bases at J, with 15 bases between the two ends. There are 15 residues in the CDR3. Germline CDR1 MNHEY, CDR2 SVGEGT.

CDR3 amino acids: CASSFTRSRHAFTDTQYF. The CDR3 region has the DNA TGTGCCAGCAGTTTCACCCGATCCCGACATGCTTTCACAGATACGCAGTATTTT. The chain combines TRBV27 with TRBJ2-3; D call uncertain. Trimming removed 3 bases at V and 2 bases at J, with 21 bases between. This CDR3 is built from 18 residues. Germline CDR1 reads MNHEY; CDR2 reads SMNVEV (reference sequence).

This clone was picked up one time. This chain connects TRBV20-1 to TRBJ2-1; 10 bases match TRBD2. Unmatched junction bases numbered 14, after V lost 3 bases and J lost 12 bases. The CDR3 has 15 residues. Germline V CDR1 and CDR2: DFQATT, SNEGSKA (reference sequence). CDR3: CSASSSGGAHLVQFF. The CDR3 DNA reads as TGCAGTGCTAGTTCCAGCGGGGGGGCTCATTTGGTGCAGTTCTTC.